This passage covers 15 T cell receptor beta chains from one sample sequenced in a study of blood T cell repertoires in COVID-19. The assay was immunoSEQ multiplex PCR, and TCRdb's table has in-frame clones only and misses some. The data contain fewer than 300,000 clones, roughly 85% of them singletons. Sample: PBMCs or T cells enriched from blood (not recorded which). The receptors were sampled from a woman between 50 and 59 years old who had recovered from COVID-19.

The rearrangement uses TRBV3-1 (or the pseudogene TRBV3-2) and TRBJ2-1, with D possibly being TRBD2 (6 bases). The CDR3 sequence is 16 residues long. CDR1 is LGHDT, CDR2 YNNKEL, per germline (reference sequence). Trimming removed 0 bases at V and 8 bases at J, with 17 bases between. This chain's CDR3 is CASSQDLGGRGDEQFF. DNA of the CDR3: TGTGCCAGCAGCCAAGACCTGGGAGGACGTGGGGATGAGCAGTTCTTC.

This clone was observed a handful of times. This CDR3 is CASSQDPSGENTGELFF. Here the CDR3 DNA reads TGTGCCAGCAGCCAAGATCCCTCGGGGGAAAACACCGGGGAGCTGTTTTTT. The J gene is TRBJ2-2, the V gene TRBV4-2; a possible D gene is TRBD2 (6 bases). V was trimmed by 0 bases and J by 2 bases, leaving 13 bases between them. In germline, CDR1 is LGHNA, CDR2 YNFKEQ. The CDR3 sequence is 17 residues long.

V usage is TRBV7-2 and J usage is TRBJ2-5; TRBD2 matches 8 bases. V lost 5 bases, J lost 4 bases, and 15 bases stayed unmatched. Germline V gene lookup returns CDR1 SGHTA and CDR2 FQGNSA. The CDR3 loop spans 17 amino acids. CDR3 protein: CASSIIVGTRGSETQYF. For the CDR3, the DNA is TGTGCCAGCAGCATAATAGTCGGGACTAGAGGGTCAGAGACCCAGTACTTC.

The V gene is TRBV5-6, the J gene TRBJ1-1, with 10 bases lining up with TRBD1. Looked up from germline, CDR1 is SGHDT and CDR2 is YYEEEE. There are 15 residues in the CDR3. V trimming: 4 bases; J trimming: 4 bases; junction bases outside the gene matches: 7. The CDR3 is CASSPGTGVSTEAFF. The CDR3 nucleotides are TGTGCCAGCAGCCCCGGGACAGGGGTATCCACTGAAGCTTTCTTT.

The chain carries TRBV3-1 (or the pseudogene TRBV3-2) and TRBJ1-1, with D perhaps TRBD1 (5 bases). Trimming cost V 6 bases and J 5 bases, with 16 bases left between them. Germline V gene data show CDR1 as LGHDT and CDR2 as YNNKEL (reference sequence). The CDR3 extends over 14 amino acids. The CDR3 nucleotides are TGTGCCAGCAGTGACAGCCTGGGGTTGACTGAAGCTTTCTTT. Encoded protein: CASSDSLGLTEAFF.

In regard to this clone: Germline and junction disagree at one end, which may indicate a read error. The chain recombines TRBV15 with TRBJ1-2, with 7 bases that match TRBD1. The CDR3 loop spans 17 amino acids. Per the germline V gene, CDR1 is LNHNV and CDR2 is YYDKDF (reference sequence). The CDR3 loop is CATSRDGTTGTHNGYTF. As DNA, the CDR3 is TGTGCCACCAGTAGAGACGGAACGACAGGGACACACAATGGCTACACCTTC.

This clone was counted once. The chain is built from TRBV6-5 and TRBJ1-1; D is ambiguous. The CDR3 runs 14 residues. Germline loops: CDR1 MNHEY, CDR2 SVGAGI. The V end lost 6 bases, the J end lost 4 bases, and 15 bases lay between the germline ends. The DNA for the CDR3 is TGTGCCAGCAGCCCCCCGGGTGAGGGCACTGAAGCTTTCTTT. It translates to CASSPPGEGTEAFF.

The rearrangement joins TRBV7-8 to TRBJ2-1; 9 bases align to TRBD2. J lost 8 bases, V lost 3 bases, and 8 bases had no gene match. The CDR3 is 15 residues long. Germline lookup yields CDR1 SGHVS and CDR2 FQNEAQ. The CDR3 reads CASSFSGRDIDEQFF. The CDR3 coding sequence is TGTGCCAGCAGCTTTAGCGGGAGAGATATCGATGAGCAGTTCTTC.

This clone was detected only a few times. The J gene is TRBJ2-1, the V gene TRBV2, with TRBD2 matching over 16 bases. This CDR3 comprises 18 residues. CDR1 is SNHLY, CDR2 FYNNEI, per germline. V was clipped by 7 bases and J by 0 bases; unmatched bases: 6. This chain's CDR3 is CASTGTSGRGSSYNEQFF. The CDR3 nucleotides read TGTGCCAGCACCGGGACTAGCGGGAGGGGTAGCTCCTACAATGAGCAGTTCTTC. Using reference TRBV2 and TRBJ2-1 for the parts outside the CDR3, the full variable domain is EPEVTQTPSHQVTQMGQEVILRCVPISNHLYFYWYRQILGQKVEFLVSFYNNEISEKSEIFDDQFSVERPDGSNFTLKIRSTKLEDSAMYFCASTGTSGRGSSYNEQFFGPGTRLTVL.

The V call is TRBV7-6, the J call TRBJ2-3; a possible D gene is TRBD1 (6 bases). Trimming removed 5 bases from V and 6 bases from J, with 15 bases in between. This CDR3 is 14 amino acids long. Per germline, CDR1 SGHVS and CDR2 FNYEAQ. CDR3 DNA: TGTGCCAGCAGCCAAGAACCCCAGGGGGATACGCAGTATTTT. Translating gives CASSQEPQGDTQYF. Drawing the rest from reference TRBV7-6 and TRBJ2-3, the complete variable domain is GAGVSQSPRYKVTKRGQDVALRCDPISGHVSLYWYRQALGQGPEFLTYFNYEAQQDKSGLPNDRFSAERPEGSISTLTIQRTEQRDSAMYRCASSQEPQGDTQYFGPGTRLTVL.

This chain connects TRBV24-1 to TRBJ2-5; D might be TRBD1 (6 bases). The CDR3 covers 20 residues. Per germline, CDR1 KGHDR and CDR2 SFDVKD. Between the trimmed V and J ends, which lost 0 bases and 3 bases, there was a span of 25 bases. CDR3 protein: CATSDLPRRKDSLNEETQYF. CDR3 DNA sequence: TGTGCCACCAGTGATTTGCCCAGGAGGAAGGACAGCCTAAACGAAGAGACCCAGTACTTC.

The rearrangement uses TRBV29-1 and TRBJ2-7; 14 bases match TRBD2. Unmatched junction bases numbered 8, after V lost 6 bases and J lost 7 bases. The CDR3 totals 14 residues. Germline CDR1 reads SQVTM; CDR2 reads ANQGSEA. This chain's CDR3 is CSVRLAGGPWEQYF. The CDR3 DNA reads as TGCAGCGTCCGACTAGCGGGAGGGCCATGGGAGCAGTACTTC.

The chain recombines TRBV19 with TRBJ2-7; the D gene is possibly TRBD2 (5 bases). Trimming pared 4 bases from V and 0 bases from J, leaving 10 bases between. There are 14 residues in the CDR3. Germline CDR1 and CDR2: LNHDA and SQIVND (reference sequence). CDR3 DNA: TGTGCCAGTAGTAGGACTGGGAGCTCCTACGAGCAGTACTTC. This gives the protein CASSRTGSSYEQYF.

This chain uses TRBV6-1 with TRBJ1-4; D remains unclear. Trimming shortened V by 1 base and J by 8 bases, and 14 bases separated the two germline ends. Germline V CDR1 and CDR2: MNHNS, SASEGT. CDR3 size: 15 residues. The CDR3 reads CASSEGGGMWEKLFF. The CDR3 DNA follows: TGTGCCAGCAGTGAAGGGGGAGGGATGTGGGAAAAACTGTTTTTT.

This chain uses TRBV12-5 with TRBJ1-2; no firm D call. In germline, CDR1 is LGHNT, CDR2 FRNRAP. CDR3 length equals 13 residues. V was trimmed by 3 bases and J by 2 bases, leaving 7 bases between them. CDR3 residues: CASGFEGNYGYTF. The DNA of the CDR3 is TGTGCTAGTGGTTTCGAGGGAAACTATGGCTACACCTTC.